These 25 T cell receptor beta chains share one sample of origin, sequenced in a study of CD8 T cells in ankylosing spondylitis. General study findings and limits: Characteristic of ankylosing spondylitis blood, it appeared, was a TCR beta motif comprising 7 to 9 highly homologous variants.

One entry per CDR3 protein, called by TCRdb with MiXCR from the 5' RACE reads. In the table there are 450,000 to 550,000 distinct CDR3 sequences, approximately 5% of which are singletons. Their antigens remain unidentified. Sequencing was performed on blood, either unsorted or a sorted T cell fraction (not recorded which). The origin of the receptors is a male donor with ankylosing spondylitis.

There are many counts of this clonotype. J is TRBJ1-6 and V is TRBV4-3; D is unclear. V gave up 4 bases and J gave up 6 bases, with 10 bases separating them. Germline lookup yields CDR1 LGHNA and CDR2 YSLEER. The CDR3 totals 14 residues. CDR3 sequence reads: CASSPRGTNSPLHF. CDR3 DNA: TGCGCCAGCAGCCCCCGGGGTACTAATTCACCCCTCCACTTT.

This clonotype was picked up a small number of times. CDR3 protein: CASSFLGDRGDIQYF. The CDR3 DNA follows: TGTGCCAGCAGTTTTTTGGGGGACAGGGGGGACATTCAGTACTTC. This rearrangement joins TRBV28 to TRBJ2-4, with TRBD1 identical over 11 bases. Germline V gene sequence: CDR1 MDHEN, CDR2 SYDVKM. J lost 8 bases, V lost 3 bases, and 6 bases had no gene match. The CDR3 is made up of 15 amino acids.

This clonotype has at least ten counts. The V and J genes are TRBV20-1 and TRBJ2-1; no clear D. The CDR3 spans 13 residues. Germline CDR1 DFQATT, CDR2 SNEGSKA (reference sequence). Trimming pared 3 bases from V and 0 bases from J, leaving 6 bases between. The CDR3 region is CSASYSSYNEQFF. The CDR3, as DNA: TGCAGTGCTAGCTACAGCTCCTACAATGAGCAGTTCTTC.

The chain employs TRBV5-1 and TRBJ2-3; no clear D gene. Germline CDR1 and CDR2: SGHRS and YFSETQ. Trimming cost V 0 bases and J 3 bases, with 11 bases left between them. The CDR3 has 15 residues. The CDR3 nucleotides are TGCGCCAGCAGCTTGGAGAGCGCCGGGACAGATACGCAGTATTTT. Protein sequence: CASSLESAGTDTQYF.

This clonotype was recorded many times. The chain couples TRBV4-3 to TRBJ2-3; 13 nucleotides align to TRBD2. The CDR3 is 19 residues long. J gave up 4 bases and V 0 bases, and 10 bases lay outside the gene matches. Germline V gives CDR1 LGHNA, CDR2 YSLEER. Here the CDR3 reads CASSQDPEGLAGDPDTQYF. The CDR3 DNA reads TGCGCCAGCAGCCAAGACCCGGAAGGACTAGCGGGAGATCCAGATACGCAGTATTTT.

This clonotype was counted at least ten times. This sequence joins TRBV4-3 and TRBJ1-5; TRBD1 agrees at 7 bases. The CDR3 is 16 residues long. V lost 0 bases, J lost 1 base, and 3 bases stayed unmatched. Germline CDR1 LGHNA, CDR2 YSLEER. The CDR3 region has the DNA TGCGCCAGCAGCCAAGACGACAGGGAGAGCAATCAGCCCCAGCATTTT. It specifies CASSQDDRESNQPQHF.

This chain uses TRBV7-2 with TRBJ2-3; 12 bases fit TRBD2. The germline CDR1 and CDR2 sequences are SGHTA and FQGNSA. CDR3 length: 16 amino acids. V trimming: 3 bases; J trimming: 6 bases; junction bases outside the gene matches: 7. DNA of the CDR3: TGTGCCAGCAGCTTTGGTGCTAGCGGGGGGGTGGATACGCAGTATTTT. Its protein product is CASSFGASGGVDTQYF.

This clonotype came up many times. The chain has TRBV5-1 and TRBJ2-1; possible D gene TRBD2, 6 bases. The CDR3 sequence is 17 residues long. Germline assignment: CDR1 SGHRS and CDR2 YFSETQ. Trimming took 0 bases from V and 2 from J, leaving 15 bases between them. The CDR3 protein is CASSLGLGRGAYNEQFF. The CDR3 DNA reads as TGCGCCAGCAGCTTGGGTTTGGGGCGGGGTGCCTACAATGAGCAGTTCTTC.

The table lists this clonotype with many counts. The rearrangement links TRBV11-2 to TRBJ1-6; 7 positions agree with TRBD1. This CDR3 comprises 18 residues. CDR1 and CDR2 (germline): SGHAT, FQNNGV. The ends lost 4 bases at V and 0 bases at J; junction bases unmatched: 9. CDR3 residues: CASSSGQRPSSYNSPLHF. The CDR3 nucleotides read TGTGCCAGCAGCTCGGGACAGCGCCCGAGCTCCTATAATTCACCCCTCCACTTT.

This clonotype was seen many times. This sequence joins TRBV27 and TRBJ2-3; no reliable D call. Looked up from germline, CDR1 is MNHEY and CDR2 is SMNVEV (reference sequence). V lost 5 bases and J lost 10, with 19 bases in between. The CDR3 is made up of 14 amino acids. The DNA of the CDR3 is TGTGCCAGCAGTCCTACCCAGGTCGGTGGGGCGCAGTATTTT. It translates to CASSPTQVGGAQYF.

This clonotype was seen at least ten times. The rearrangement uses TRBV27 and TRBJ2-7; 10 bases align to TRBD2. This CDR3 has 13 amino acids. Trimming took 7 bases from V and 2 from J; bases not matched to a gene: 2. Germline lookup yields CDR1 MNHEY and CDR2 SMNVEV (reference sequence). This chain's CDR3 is CASKAGGPYEQYF. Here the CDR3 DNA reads TGTGCCAGCAAAGCGGGAGGGCCCTACGAGCAGTACTTC.

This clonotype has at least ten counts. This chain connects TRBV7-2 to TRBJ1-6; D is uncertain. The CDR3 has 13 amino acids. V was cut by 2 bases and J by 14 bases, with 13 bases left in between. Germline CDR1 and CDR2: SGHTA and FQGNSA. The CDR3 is CASSLNRGYALHF. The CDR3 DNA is TGTGCCAGCAGCTTAAATCGCGGCTACGCCCTCCACTTT.

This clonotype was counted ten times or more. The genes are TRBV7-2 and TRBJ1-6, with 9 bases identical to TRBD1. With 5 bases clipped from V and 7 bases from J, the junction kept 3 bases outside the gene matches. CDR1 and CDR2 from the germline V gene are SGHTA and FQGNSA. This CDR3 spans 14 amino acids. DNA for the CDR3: TGTGCCAGCAGCGCACAGGGGGCCAATTCACCCCTCCACTTT. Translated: CASSAQGANSPLHF.

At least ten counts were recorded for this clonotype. As DNA, the CDR3 is TGCAGTGCTAGATCTGACGGGAACTATAATTCACCCCTCCACTTT. This sequence encodes CSARSDGNYNSPLHF. The V gene is TRBV20-1, the J gene TRBJ1-6; no firm D call. Germline V gene sequence: CDR1 DFQATT, CDR2 SNEGSKA (reference sequence). V was cut by 2 bases and J by 3 bases, with 11 bases left in between. This CDR3 comprises 15 residues.

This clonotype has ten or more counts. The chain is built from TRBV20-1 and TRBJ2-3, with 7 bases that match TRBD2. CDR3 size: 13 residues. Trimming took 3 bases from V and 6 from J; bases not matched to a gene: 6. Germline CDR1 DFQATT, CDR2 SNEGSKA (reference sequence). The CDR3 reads CSASLGGGDTQYF. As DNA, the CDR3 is TGCAGTGCTAGTTTGGGGGGAGGGGATACGCAGTATTTT.

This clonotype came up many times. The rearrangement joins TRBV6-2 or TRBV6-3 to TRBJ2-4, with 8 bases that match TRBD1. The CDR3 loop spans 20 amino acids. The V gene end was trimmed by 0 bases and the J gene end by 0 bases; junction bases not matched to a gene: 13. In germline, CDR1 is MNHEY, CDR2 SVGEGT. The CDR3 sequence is CASSYSEGQGVRLAKNIQYF. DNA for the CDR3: TGTGCCAGCAGTTACTCCGAAGGACAGGGTGTACGACTAGCCAAAAACATTCAGTACTTC.

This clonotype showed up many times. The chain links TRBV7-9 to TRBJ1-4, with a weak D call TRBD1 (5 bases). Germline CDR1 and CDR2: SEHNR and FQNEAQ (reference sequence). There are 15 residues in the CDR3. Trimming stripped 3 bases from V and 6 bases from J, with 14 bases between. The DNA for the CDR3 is TGTGCCAGCAGCTTTAGCGGGGCAGGCGATGAAAAACTGTTTTTT. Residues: CASSFSGAGDEKLFF.

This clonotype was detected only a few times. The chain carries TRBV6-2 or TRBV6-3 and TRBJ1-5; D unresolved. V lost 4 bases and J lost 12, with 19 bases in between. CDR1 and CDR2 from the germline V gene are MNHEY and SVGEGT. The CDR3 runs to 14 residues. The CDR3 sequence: CASSFRDNSRVQHF. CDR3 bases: TGTGCCAGCAGTTTCCGGGATAACTCGCGCGTCCAGCATTTT.

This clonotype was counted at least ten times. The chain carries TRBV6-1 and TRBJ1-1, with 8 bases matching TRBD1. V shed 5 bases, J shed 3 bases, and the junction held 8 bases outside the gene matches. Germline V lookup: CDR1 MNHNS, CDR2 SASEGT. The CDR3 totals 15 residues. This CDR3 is CASSPWTGSYTEAFF. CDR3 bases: TGTGCCAGCAGTCCTTGGACAGGGTCGTACACTGAAGCTTTCTTT.

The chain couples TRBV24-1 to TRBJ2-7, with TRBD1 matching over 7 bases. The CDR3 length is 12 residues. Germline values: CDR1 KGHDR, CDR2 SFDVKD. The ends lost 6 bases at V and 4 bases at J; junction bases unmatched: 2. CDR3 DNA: TGTGCCACCAGTCAGGACAGGTACGAGCAGTACTTC. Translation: CATSQDRYEQYF.

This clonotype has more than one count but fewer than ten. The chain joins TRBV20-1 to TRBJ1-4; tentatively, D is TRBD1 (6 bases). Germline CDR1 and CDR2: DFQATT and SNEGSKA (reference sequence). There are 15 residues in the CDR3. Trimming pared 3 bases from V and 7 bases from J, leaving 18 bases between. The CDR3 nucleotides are TGCAGTGCTAGGGAGTGGGGGGCCCTCGGTGAAAAACTGTTTTTT. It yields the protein CSAREWGALGEKLFF.

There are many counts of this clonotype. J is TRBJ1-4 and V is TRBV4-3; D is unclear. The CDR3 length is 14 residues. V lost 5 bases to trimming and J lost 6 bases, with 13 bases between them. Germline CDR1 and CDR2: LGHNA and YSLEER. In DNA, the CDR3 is TGCGCCAGCAGCAAGGGCAAAGTTTATGAAAAACTGTTTTTT. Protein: CASSKGKVYEKLFF.

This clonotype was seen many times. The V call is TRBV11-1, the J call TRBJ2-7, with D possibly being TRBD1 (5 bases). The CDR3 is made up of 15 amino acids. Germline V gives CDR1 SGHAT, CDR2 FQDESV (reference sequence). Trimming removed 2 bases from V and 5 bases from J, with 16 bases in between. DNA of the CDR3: TGTGCCAGCAGCTTAAGGGGAAAGTATCAGGACGAGCAGTACTTC. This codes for CASSLRGKYQDEQYF.

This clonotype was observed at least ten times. CDR3 in amino acids: CAISEGEGLSYNEQFF. The CDR3 DNA sequence: TGTGCCATCAGTGAGGGAGAGGGGCTCTCCTACAATGAGCAGTTCTTC. The J gene is TRBJ2-1, the V gene TRBV10-3; D is perhaps TRBD1 or TRBD2 (5 bases each). V lost 2 bases, J lost 0 bases, and 11 bases lay in between. This CDR3 has 16 residues. The V gene's germline CDR1 is ENHRY and CDR2 SYGVKD.

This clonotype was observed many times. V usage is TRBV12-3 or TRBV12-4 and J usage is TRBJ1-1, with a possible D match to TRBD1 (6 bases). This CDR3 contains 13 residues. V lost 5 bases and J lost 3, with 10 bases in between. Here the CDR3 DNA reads TGTGCCAGCAGTCCTCGGGGGCACACTGAAGCTTTCTTT. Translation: CASSPRGHTEAFF.